These T cell receptor beta chains were read from a single sample in a study of blood T cell repertoires in COVID-19. TCRdb keeps only in-frame clones here, not all; method: immunoSEQ multiplex PCR. The table shows under 200,000 clones, with 76% occurring only once. The sequenced sample was peripheral blood. The receptor set was obtained from an elderly woman with acute or convalescent COVID-19. CDR3s include the opening cysteine and the closing phenylalanine or tryptophan. Each record gives: clone size, V gene, J gene, D gene, CDR3 protein, CDR3 DNA. A D gene is named only where the DNA matches it firmly. Clone size is shown for a subset of rows, as once, few, many or a class of expanded clone.

>NA|TRBV5-4|TRBJ1-4|NA
CASGTDRSYEKLFF
TGTGCCAGCGGCACCGACAGGTCCTATGAAAAACTGTTTTTT
>NA|TRBV12-3/TRBV12-4|TRBJ2-7|TRBD1
CASRRQGNDEQYF
TGTGCCAGCAGAAGACAGGGGAACGACGAGCAGTACTTC
>few|TRBV19|TRBJ1-6|NA
CASSGTVYPSPLHF
TGTGCCAGCAGCGGAACAGTATATCCTTCACCCCTCCACTTT
>NA|TRBV18|TRBJ1-5|NA
CASSLLVQGGNQPQHF
TGTGCCAGCTCACTCTTAGTTCAGGGTGGCAATCAGCCCCAGCATTTT
>NA|TRBV6-5|TRBJ2-1|NA
CASSSTSYNEQFF
TGTGCCAGCAGTTCGACAAGCTACAATGAGCAGTTCTTC
>NA|TRBV28|TRBJ1-2|NA
CASSLGQDNGYTF
TGTGCCAGCAGTTTAGGGCAGGACAATGGCTACACCTTC
>NA|TRBV5-1|TRBJ2-7|TRBD1
CASSDGTDISYEQYF
TGCGCCAGCAGCGATGGGACAGATATTTCCTACGAGCAGTACTTC
>NA|TRBV7-2|TRBJ2-2|TRBD2
CASSLVSGRARNTGELFF
TGTGCCAGCAGCTTAGTAAGCGGGAGGGCCAGGAACACCGGGGAGCTGTTTTTT
>NA|TRBV9|TRBJ1-6|NA
CASSVGTFNSPLHF
TGTGCCAGCAGCGTCGGGACTTTCAATTCACCCCTCCACTTT
>NA|TRBV6-5|TRBJ2-7|TRBD2
CASSRAGGTYEQYF
TGTGCCAGCAGCCGAGCGGGAGGGACCTACGAGCAGTACTTC
>NA|TRBV10-3|TRBJ1-1|NA
CAISESQGTEAFF
TGTGCCATCAGTGAGTCCCAGGGCACTGAAGCTTTCTTT
>few|TRBV7-3|TRBJ1-6|TRBD1
CASSLQGDNSPLHF
TGTGCCAGCAGCTTACAGGGGGATAATTCACCCCTCCACTTT
>NA|TRBV24-1|TRBJ2-2|NA
CATSETPNTGELFF
TGTGCCACCAGCGAGACACCGAACACCGGGGAGCTGTTTTTT
>NA|TRBV10-1|TRBJ2-2|NA
CASSARNTGELFF
TGCGCCAGCAGTGCTAGGAACACCGGGGAGCTGTTTTTT
>NA|TRBV6-1|TRBJ2-2|NA
CASSEPRTNTGELFF
TGTGCCAGCAGTGAACCAAGGACAAACACCGGGGAGCTGTTTTTT
>NA|TRBV30|TRBJ2-3|NA
CAWSVSGDTQYF
TGTGCCTGGAGTGTATCAGGAGATACGCAGTATTTT
>NA|TRBV29-1|TRBJ2-5|TRBD1
CSVRDRVWETQYF
TGCAGCGTTAGAGACAGGGTTTGGGAGACCCAGTACTTC
>many|TRBV6-5|TRBJ1-5|NA
CASSNGVDQPQHF
TGTGCCAGCAGTAACGGGGTGGATCAGCCCCAGCATTTT
>NA|TRBV7-6|TRBJ2-2|TRBD1
CASSTRTGGSGELFF
TGTGCCAGCAGCACCCGGACAGGGGGGTCCGGGGAGCTGTTTTTT
>NA|TRBV7-3|TRBJ1-6|NA
CASSATGYDSPLHF
TGTGCCAGCAGCGCCACAGGGTACGATTCACCCCTCCACTTT
>NA|TRBV5-6|TRBJ2-2|NA
CASSLFGGSHTGELFF
TGTGCCAGCAGCTTATTTGGCGGGTCCCACACCGGGGAGCTGTTTTTT
>few|TRBV2|TRBJ1-5|NA
CASSVQRSDNQPQHF
TGTGCCAGCAGTGTACAGAGATCCGACAATCAGCCCCAGCATTTT
>NA|TRBV19|TRBJ1-1|NA
CATRGLGTEAFF
TGTGCCACCCGAGGGTTAGGGACTGAAGCTTTCTTT
>NA|TRBV27|TRBJ1-4|TRBD1
CASKPKPRDSLLNEKLFF
TGTGCCAGCAAACCTAAGCCCCGGGACAGCCTCTTAAATGAAAAACTGTTTTTT
>NA|TRBV5-1|TRBJ2-1|TRBD2
CASAGLAGGSNEQFF
TGCGCCAGCGCGGGTCTGGCGGGAGGGAGTAATGAGCAGTTCTTC
>NA|TRBV18|TRBJ2-3|TRBD2
CASSLLAGGFTRTTDTQYF
TGTGCCAGCTCGCTACTAGCGGGGGGATTCACCCGAACAACAGATACGCAGTATTTT
>once|TRBV24-1|TRBJ1-5|TRBD1
CATNRTGVGYSNQPQHF
TGTGCCACCAACAGAACAGGGGTGGGGTATAGCAATCAGCCCCAGCATTTT
>once|TRBV6-5|TRBJ1-2|NA
CASSRTDNYGYTF
TGTGCCAGCAGTAGGACAGATAACTATGGCTACACCTTC
>NA|TRBV30|TRBJ1-5|TRBD1
CAWSPGQGIQPQHF
TGTGCCTGGAGTCCGGGACAGGGGATCCAGCCCCAGCATTTT
>NA|TRBV3-1/TRBV3-2|TRBJ1-2|NA
CASSLNTPTGYTF
TGTGCCAGCAGCCTTAACACCCCGACAGGCTACACCTTC
>NA|TRBV7-7|TRBJ2-1|NA
CASSLEGVKGNEQFF
TGTGCTAGCAGCTTAGAAGGGGTTAAGGGGAATGAGCAGTTCTTC
>NA|TRBV18|TRBJ1-1|NA
CASSLEQGMNTEAFF
TGTGCCAGCTCCCTCGAACAGGGAATGAACACTGAAGCTTTCTTT
>NA|TRBV6-1|TRBJ2-7|TRBD1
CASSEAGTGLYEQYF
TGTGCCAGCAGTGAAGCCGGGACAGGACTATACGAGCAGTACTTC
>NA|TRBV29-1|TRBJ1-5|TRBD1
CSVVDRDQPQHF
TGCAGCGTTGTAGACAGGGATCAGCCCCAGCATTTT
>NA|TRBV30|TRBJ1-3|NA
CAWITGRNTIYF
TGTGCCTGGATAACAGGGAGAAACACCATATATTTT
>NA|TRBV5-1|TRBJ1-3|NA
CASSSADSGNTIYF
TGCGCCAGCAGCTCGGCGGACTCTGGAAACACCATATATTTT
>once|TRBV30|TRBJ2-5|TRBD1
CAWRRDRASETQYF
TGTGCCTGGAGGAGGGACAGGGCCTCAGAGACCCAGTACTTC
>NA|TRBV6-6|TRBJ1-2|NA
CASSYSSTEYYGYTF
TGTGCCAGCAGTTACTCTTCGACAGAATACTATGGCTACACCTTC
>once|TRBV15|TRBJ1-2|NA
CATSKRDFYGHGYTF
TGTGCCACCAGCAAGCGGGACTTCTACGGGCATGGCTACACCTTC
>once|TRBV19|TRBJ1-1|TRBD1
CASSKKDRGNEAFF
TGTGCCAGTAGTAAAAAGGACAGGGGAAATGAAGCTTTCTTT
>NA|TRBV27|TRBJ2-7|NA
CATRLMAMTVDEQYF
TGTGCCACCAGACTAATGGCTATGACAGTCGACGAGCAGTACTTC
>NA|TRBV6-2/TRBV6-3|TRBJ1-1|NA
CASSYAINTEAFF
TGTGCCAGCAGTTACGCGATAAACACTGAAGCTTTCTTT
>NA|TRBV27|TRBJ2-3|TRBD1
CASRRDRGTDTQYF
TGTGCCAGCAGGCGGGACAGGGGCACAGATACGCAGTATTTT
>NA|TRBV19|TRBJ2-1|NA
CASSTPLGGAAYNEQFF
TGTGCCAGTAGTACCCCATTAGGGGGGGCGGCCTACAATGAGCAGTTCTTC
>many|TRBV19|TRBJ1-1|NA
CASSINYRAGDLEAFF
TGTGCCAGTAGTATAAACTACAGGGCGGGCGACTTAGAAGCTTTCTTT
>NA|TRBV6-5|TRBJ2-1|TRBD2
CASSRSGSGRNEQFF
TGTGCCAGCAGTCGTAGCGGGAGCGGTAGAAATGAGCAGTTCTTC
>NA|TRBV3-1/TRBV3-2|TRBJ1-5|NA
CASSQAGGQPQHF
TGTGCCAGCAGCCAAGCCGGGGGTCAGCCCCAGCATTTT
>NA|TRBV18|TRBJ2-7|NA
CASSPRATQASEQYF
TGTGCCAGCTCACCGAGAGCTACACAGGCGTCCGAGCAGTACTTC
>NA|TRBV5-1|TRBJ1-2|TRBD1
CASSIDRVGYGYTF
TGCGCCAGCAGCATAGACAGGGTAGGCTATGGCTACACCTTC
>NA|TRBV20-1|TRBJ1-2|NA
CSASDRIANYGYTF
TGCAGTGCTAGTGACAGGATTGCTAACTATGGCTACACCTTC
>NA|TRBV3-1/TRBV3-2|TRBJ1-1|NA
CASSQDAGEAFF
TGTGCCAGCAGCCAAGATGCGGGTGAAGCTTTCTTT
>NA|TRBV18|TRBJ1-2|NA
CASSPGGSSYGYTF
TGTGCCAGCTCACCAGGGGGGTCCTCCTATGGCTACACCTTC
>few|TRBV6-2/TRBV6-3|TRBJ2-7|NA
CASSRGLSSSYEQYF
TGTGCCAGCAGTAGGGGACTGAGTTCGTCCTACGAGCAGTACTTC